This entry describes one T cell receptor (beta chain). The antigen remains undetermined. Exclusions: uncontrolled infection, other autoimmune disease, pregnancy, lactation. PBMCs stemmed from less than 13 ml fresh peripheral blood. The record originates from a study of T cells in Graves' hyperthyroidism and ophthalmopathy. Study details: Peripheral blood was secured at the point of initial diagnosis, before any treatment. Study-wide points: The model predicted ophthalmopathy a median around 6.5 months before onset.

V was shortened by 7 bases and J by 3 bases, with 16 bases between the two germline ends. Germline loops: CDR1 MDHEN, CDR2 SYDVKM. The CDR3 contains 14 residues. RNA transcripts served as the template for amplifying TCR beta CDR3 regions. The HTBI primer set served for first-round RT-PCR of the TCR CDR3. Each CDR3 protein is one row after TCRdb ran MiXCR on the multiplex PCR reads. The sample records about 590,000 distinct CDR3 sequences, 15% to 18% being singletons. The sequence came from a woman younger than 45 with Graves' hyperthyroidism. The J gene is TRBJ2-7, the V gene TRBV28, with a possible D match to TRBD1 (5 bases). The sample taken for sequencing was blood. CDR3 nucleotides: TGTGCCAGCAATTTTCCGACAGCATGCTACGAGCAGTACTTC. Translated, it gives CASNFPTACYEQYF.